Presented here are 21 T cell receptor beta chains from one specimen sequenced in a study of human T cells and chemical hapten exposure. Time point described: patch test 1, 2 weeks after DPC sensitization. Treatment denoted: therapeutic diphenylcyclopropenone sensitization with weekly scalp DPC. TCRdb independently ran MiXCR on the RACE reads; one entry per CDR3 protein. The sample yields under 200,000 distinct CDR3 sequences, around 13% seen once. The sample was whole blood, taken in connection with sensitization to the hapten diphenylcyclopropenone (DPC). The origin of the receptors is a woman aged 25 to 39 with alopecia areata. Some clones in this sample may be carry-over from other donors' samples.

The rearrangement links TRBV4-3 to TRBJ2-1; 15 bases fit TRBD2. The CDR3 consists of 18 residues. V lost 4 bases and J lost 9; bases outside the gene matches: 13. CDR1 is LGHNA and CDR2 is YSLEER in the germline V gene. CDR3 amino acids: CASSLAAMGLAGGSEQFF. CDR3 sequence (DNA): TGCGCCAGCAGCCTAGCGGCCATGGGACTAGCGGGAGGTAGTGAGCAGTTCTTC.

The gene calls are TRBV3-1 and TRBJ2-2; the D gene is possibly TRBD1 (5 bases). The V and J ends lost 5 bases and 1 base respectively, with 11 bases between them. The CDR3 consists of 15 residues. Germline values: CDR1 LGHDT, CDR2 YNNKEL (reference sequence). The CDR3 nucleotides are TGTGCCAGCAGCTGGCAGGGCTTGAACACCGGGGAGCTGTTTTTT. Translating it yields CASSWQGLNTGELFF.

This clonotype came up many times. The chain recombines TRBV6-1 with TRBJ2-1; D is undetermined. Deletions cut 6 bases from V and 9 bases from J, with 9 bases between. The CDR3 loop spans 11 amino acids. Per germline, CDR1 MNHNS and CDR2 SASEGT. CDR3 bases: TGTGCCAGCAGAAACCAGATTGAGCAGTTCTTC. Residues: CASRNQIEQFF.

This clonotype was seen a few times. J is TRBJ2-7 and V is TRBV7-9; a weak D match, TRBD1 (5 bases). CDR1 and CDR2 from the germline V gene are SEHNR and FQNEAQ (reference sequence). The V gene lost 5 bases and the J gene lost 12 bases, with 17 bases spanning the gap. This CDR3 spans 12 amino acids. The CDR3 bases are TGTGCCAGCAGCCGAGACCAACAGGCGCTGTACTTC. Encoded protein: CASSRDQQALYF. Combining the CDR3 with reference TRBV7-9 and TRBJ2-7 gives the whole variable domain DTGVSQNPRHKITKRGQNVTFRCDPISEHNRLYWYRQTLGQGPEFLTYFQNEAQLEKSRLLSDRFSAERPKGSFSTLEIQRTEQGDSAMYLCASSRDQQALYFGPGTRLTVT.

The rearrangement uses TRBV4-1 and TRBJ2-2; 8 bases fit TRBD2. There are 17 residues in the CDR3. Trimming took 1 base from V and 1 from J; bases not matched to a gene: 5. CDR1 and CDR2 from the germline V gene are MGHRA and YSYEKL. CDR3 protein: CASSQVEAGVNTGELFF. The CDR3 DNA follows: TGCGCCAGCAGCCAAGTGGAAGCGGGGGTGAACACCGGGGAGCTGTTTTTT.

This clonotype was seen a handful of times. This rearrangement joins TRBV2 to TRBJ2-1, with TRBD2 matching 10 bases. Unmatched junction bases numbered 0, after V lost 4 bases and J lost 0 bases. The CDR3 spans 15 residues. CDR1 and CDR2 (germline): SNHLY, FYNNEI. CDR3 loop: CASSGTSGSYNEQFF. CDR3 nucleotides: TGTGCCAGCAGTGGGACTAGCGGCTCCTACAATGAGCAGTTCTTC.

V usage is TRBV20-1 and J usage is TRBJ2-3, with 7 bases identical to TRBD1. Per germline, CDR1 DFQATT and CDR2 SNEGSKA (reference sequence). This CDR3 has 11 amino acids. CDR3: CTPRGQDTQYF. CDR3 nucleotides: TGCACTCCTAGGGGGCAAGATACGCAGTATTTT.

The V gene is TRBV7-2, the J gene TRBJ1-1, with D unclear. The CDR3 runs to 14 residues. Germline V gives CDR1 SGHTA, CDR2 FQGNSA. Trimming removed 0 bases from V and 1 base from J, with 6 bases in between. The CDR3 sequence is CASSLAPSNTEAFF. The CDR3 coding sequence is TGTGCCAGCAGCTTAGCGCCATCGAACACTGAAGCTTTCTTT.

The sample holds a few counts of this clonotype. Germline and junction disagree at one end, which may indicate a read error. The rearrangement uses TRBV6-5 and TRBJ2-7; D gene ambiguous. CDR3 size: 11 residues. Germline CDR1 and CDR2: MNHEY and SVGAGI. CDR3 loop: CASLPRAPRSF. DNA for the CDR3: TGTGCCAGTCTTCCCCGGGCCCCTCGTAGCTTC.

J is TRBJ2-5 and V is TRBV6-2 or TRBV6-3; 10 nucleotides match TRBD1. V shed 7 bases and J 4 bases; nucleotides not matched to a gene: 6. Germline-derived CDR1 and CDR2 are MNHEY and SVGEGT. The CDR3 sequence is 14 residues long. The CDR3 nucleotides are TGTGCCAGCACCCTTGACAGGGGGCGAGAGACCCAGTACTTC. Protein: CASTLDRGRETQYF.

This clonotype was seen more than once but under ten times. The chain uses TRBV29-1 and TRBJ2-5; no reliable D call. The CDR3 contains 11 residues. Trimming shortened V by 7 bases and J by 3 bases, and 9 bases separated the two germline ends. Germline assignment: CDR1 SQVTM and CDR2 ANQGSEA. The CDR3, as DNA: TGCAGCGCTGGAACCAAAGAGACCCAGTACTTC. Translation gives CSAGTKETQYF.

V gene TRBV20-1 combines with J gene TRBJ2-6; 8 bases are shared with TRBD1. The V and J ends lost 4 bases and 1 base, in that order; junction bases with no gene match: 3. The CDR3 runs 15 residues. Germline CDR1 and CDR2: DFQATT and SNEGSKA (reference sequence). The CDR3 sequence: CSAKRQGSGANVLTF. For the CDR3, the DNA is TGCAGTGCTAAGCGACAGGGGTCTGGGGCCAACGTCCTGACTTTC.

V gene TRBV29-1 combines with J gene TRBJ2-3; tentatively, D is TRBD1 or TRBD2 (5 bases each). Germline V gene data show CDR1 as SQVTM and CDR2 as ANQGSEA. The V end was cut by 4 bases, the J end by 6 bases, with 26 bases between. The CDR3 length is 17 residues. CDR3 in amino acids: CSVGLGTDVLGMDTQYF. The CDR3 bases are TGCAGCGTTGGGCTCGGGACGGACGTCCTAGGGATGGATACGCAGTATTTT.

In its sample, this clonotype was seen a few times. A read error may account for a junction end that differs from germline. CDR3 in amino acids: CASSLEVEEF. In nucleotides, the CDR3 is TGTGCCAGCAGCTTAGAGGTGGAGGAATTC. The J gene is TRBJ2-7, the V gene TRBV7-9, with D tentatively TRBD2 (5 bases). The germline gives CDR1 SEHNR, CDR2 FQNEAQ (reference sequence). The CDR3 has 10 residues.

This clonotype showed up just a few times. The genes are TRBV7-2 and TRBJ1-4, with D perhaps TRBD1 (6 bases). The CDR3 length is 16 residues. Trimming removed 5 bases from V and 4 bases from J, with 17 bases in between. The germline CDR1 and CDR2 sequences are SGHTA and FQGNSA. The CDR3 coding sequence is TGTGCCAGCAGCCCCCGGGGGGGGCAGATTAATGAAAAACTGTTTTTT. Protein: CASSPRGGQINEKLFF.

The chain links TRBV24-1 to TRBJ2-2, with 9 bases that match TRBD1. This CDR3 has 14 amino acids. Trimming took 7 bases from V and 7 from J; bases not matched to a gene: 6. The germline CDR1 and CDR2 sequences are KGHDR and SFDVKD. The CDR3 sequence: CATRSTGGVGELFF. Here the CDR3 DNA reads TGTGCCACCAGGTCGACAGGGGGAGTCGGGGAGCTGTTTTTT.

This sequence joins TRBV5-6 and TRBJ1-5; possible D gene TRBD1, 5 bases. V gave up 4 bases and J gave up 9 bases, with 23 bases separating them. The germline V gene has CDR1 SGHDT and CDR2 YYEEEE. The length of the CDR3 is 16 residues. CDR3 sequence reads: CASSIYRDGSRGPQHF. The CDR3 bases are TGTGCCAGCAGCATATACCGGGACGGGTCGAGGGGGCCCCAGCATTTT.

This clonotype was counted between two and nine times. The chain is built from TRBV5-4 and TRBJ2-1, with 9 bases matching TRBD2. The germline V gene has CDR1 SGHNT and CDR2 YYREEE (reference sequence). The CDR3 is made up of 13 amino acids. The trim removed 2 bases at V and 13 bases at J, leaving 7 bases unmatched. The DNA of the CDR3 is TGTGCCAGCAGCTTACCCCCGGGACTAGCCCAGTTCTTC. Its translation: CASSLPPGLAQFF.

This clonotype has a handful of counts. This chain connects TRBV20-1 to TRBJ2-7; no reliable D call. The CDR3 is 12 residues long. Trimming left V 4 bases short and J 5 bases short, with 12 bases between. Per the germline V gene, CDR1 is DFQATT and CDR2 is SNEGSKA (reference sequence). The CDR3 sequence: CSAIDLFHEQYF. DNA for the CDR3: TGCAGTGCTATCGACCTCTTCCACGAGCAGTACTTC.

The CDR3 bases are TGTGCCAGCAGTTCCCTTCCCGGGACAGGGGAGAGGACTGAAGCTTTCTTT. It yields the protein CASSSLPGTGERTEAFF. This rearrangement joins TRBV27 to TRBJ1-1; TRBD1 matches 10 bases. The ends lost 4 bases at V and 5 bases at J; junction bases unmatched: 13. Per germline, CDR1 MNHEY and CDR2 SMNVEV (reference sequence). The CDR3 extends over 17 amino acids.

This sequence joins TRBV5-1 and TRBJ2-1; TRBD2 aligns across 14 bases. The V gene's germline CDR1 is SGHRS and CDR2 YFSETQ. CDR3 size: 17 residues. Trimming cost V 3 bases and J 0 bases; bases outside gene matches: 2. The CDR3 bases are TGCGCCAGCAGCTCCGGGACTAGCGGGAGCTCCTACAATGAGCAGTTCTTC. As protein: CASSSGTSGSSYNEQFF.